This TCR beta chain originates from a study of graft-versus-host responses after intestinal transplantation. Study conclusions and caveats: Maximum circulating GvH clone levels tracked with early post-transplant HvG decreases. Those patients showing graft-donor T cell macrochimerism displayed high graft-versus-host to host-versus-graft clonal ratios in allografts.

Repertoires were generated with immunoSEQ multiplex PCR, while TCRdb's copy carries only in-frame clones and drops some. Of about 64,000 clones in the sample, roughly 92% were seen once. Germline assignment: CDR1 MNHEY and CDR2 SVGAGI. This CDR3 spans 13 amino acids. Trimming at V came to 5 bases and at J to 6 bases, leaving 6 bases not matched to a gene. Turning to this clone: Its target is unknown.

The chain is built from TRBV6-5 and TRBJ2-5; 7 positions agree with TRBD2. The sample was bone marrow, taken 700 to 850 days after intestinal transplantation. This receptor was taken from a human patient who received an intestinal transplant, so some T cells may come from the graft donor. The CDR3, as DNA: TGTGCCAGCAGTCTCCCGGGGGGAAAGACCCAGTACTTC. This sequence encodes CASSLPGGKTQYF.